The clone carrying this T cell receptor (beta chain) was seen a handful of times. Its target is not known. Sequenced by immunoSEQ multiplex PCR; TCRdb stores in-frame clones only, minus some. The table has about 60,000 clones, 70% to 75% seen once. Single viable CD3+CD4+CD8-CD45RO+ cells were sorted as the memory CD4+ T cells. Serum IgG to CMV pp150, pp28, p38 and p52 defined serostatus. Trimming cost V 1 base and J 8 bases, with 21 bases left between them. From germline, CDR1 is SGDLS and CDR2 YYNGEE. This CDR3 comprises 16 residues. The data were taken from a study of memory CD4+ T cells and cytomegalovirus serostatus. As for the study in general: Of the healthy Belgian adults, 9 or 10 were CMV seropositive and about two dozen seronegative.

Study findings and constraints: Of 150 to 200 reported CMV TCRbeta sequences, 67 were found in memory CD4+ repertoires.

This TCR came from an adult in good health and CMV-seropositive. Sequences were obtained from memory CD4+ T cells from blood. V is TRBV9 and J is TRBJ1-2; D might be TRBD1 (5 bases). The CDR3 here is CASSVSGTLLGRGYTF. The CDR3 DNA reads as TGTGCCAGCAGCGTATCCGGGACCCTACTCGGCCGGGGCTACACCTTC.